Listed here is a single T cell receptor beta chain. The antigen remains undetermined. The treatment: oral pan-JAK inhibitor, 5-10 mg twice daily. Both peripheral blood and punch biopsies of lesional scalp skin were obtained from patients who had alopecia areata. This specimen comes from a study of CD8+ T cells in alopecia areata. Findings and limits, study-wide: Scalp lesions, especially in alopecia totalis/universalis, had higher clonality than normal scalp. In scalp and blood during tofacitinib, many expanded lesional clones persisted. Tofacitinib delivered significant drops in scalp clonality and in expanded CD8+ clones among the top 100.

RNA, once extracted, was reverse transcribed into cDNA for use as the sequencing template. The assay was immunoSEQ multiplex PCR, and TCRdb's table has in-frame clones only and misses some. This table holds over 150,000 clones, 53% found once. In germline, CDR1 is MNHEY, CDR2 SMNVEV (reference sequence). This CDR3 spans 15 amino acids. The trim removed 7 bases at V and 5 bases at J, leaving 12 bases unmatched. Here the sequenced sample was CD8+ T cells sorted from blood, taken at week 24, from a patient treated with tofacitinib. The receptor was derived from a human donor with alopecia areata. The chain uses TRBV27 and TRBJ2-7; the match to TRBD1 covers 9 bases. CDR3 loop: CASMISGTGSNEQYF. CDR3 bases: TGTGCCAGCATGATTTCCGGGACAGGGTCTAACGAGCAGTACTTC.